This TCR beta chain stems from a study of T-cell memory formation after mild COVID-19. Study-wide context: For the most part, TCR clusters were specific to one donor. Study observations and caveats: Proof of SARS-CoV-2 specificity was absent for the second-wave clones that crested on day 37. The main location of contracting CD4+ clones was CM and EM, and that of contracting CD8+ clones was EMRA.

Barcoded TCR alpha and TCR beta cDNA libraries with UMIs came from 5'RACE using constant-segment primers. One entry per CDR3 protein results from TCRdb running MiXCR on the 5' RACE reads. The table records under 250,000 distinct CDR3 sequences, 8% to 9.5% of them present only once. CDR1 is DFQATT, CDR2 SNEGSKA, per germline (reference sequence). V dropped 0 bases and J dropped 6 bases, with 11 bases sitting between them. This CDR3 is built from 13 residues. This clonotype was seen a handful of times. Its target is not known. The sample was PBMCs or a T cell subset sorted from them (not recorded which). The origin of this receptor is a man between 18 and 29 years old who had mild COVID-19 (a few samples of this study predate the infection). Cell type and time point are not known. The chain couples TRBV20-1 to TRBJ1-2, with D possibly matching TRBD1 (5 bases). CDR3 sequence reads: CSAREWGSDGYTF. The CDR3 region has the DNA TGCAGTGCTAGAGAGTGGGGGAGCGATGGCTACACCTTC.